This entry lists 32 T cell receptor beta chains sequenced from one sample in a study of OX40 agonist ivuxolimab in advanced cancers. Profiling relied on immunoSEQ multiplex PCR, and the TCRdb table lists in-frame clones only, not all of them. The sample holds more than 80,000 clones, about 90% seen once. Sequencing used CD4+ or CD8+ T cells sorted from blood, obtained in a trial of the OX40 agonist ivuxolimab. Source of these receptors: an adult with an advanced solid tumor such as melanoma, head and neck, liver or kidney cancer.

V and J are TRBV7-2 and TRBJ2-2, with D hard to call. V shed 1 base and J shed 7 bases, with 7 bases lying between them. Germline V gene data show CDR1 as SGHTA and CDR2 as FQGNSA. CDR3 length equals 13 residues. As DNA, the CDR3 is TGTGCCAGCAGCTTAGGGCTAAACGGGGAGCTGTTTTTT. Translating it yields CASSLGLNGELFF.

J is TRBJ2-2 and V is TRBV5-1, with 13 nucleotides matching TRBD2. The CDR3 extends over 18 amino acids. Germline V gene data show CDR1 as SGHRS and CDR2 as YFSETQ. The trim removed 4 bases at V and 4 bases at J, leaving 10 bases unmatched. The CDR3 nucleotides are TGCGCCAGCAGCCTCCAACTAGCGGGAGGGCCTTCCACCGGGGAGCTGTTTTTT. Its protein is CASSLQLAGGPSTGELFF. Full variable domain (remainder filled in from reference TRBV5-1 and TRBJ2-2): KAGVTQTPRYLIKTRGQQVTLSCSPISGHRSVSWYQQTPGQGLQFLFEYFSETQRNKGNFPGRFSGRQFSNSRSEMNVSTLELGDSALYLCASSLQLAGGPSTGELFFGEGSRLTVL.

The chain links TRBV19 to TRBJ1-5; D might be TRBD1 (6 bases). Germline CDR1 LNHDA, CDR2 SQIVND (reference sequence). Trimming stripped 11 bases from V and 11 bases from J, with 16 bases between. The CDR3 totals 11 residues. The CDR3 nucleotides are TGTGCCTCGGCGTCGGGACAATCCCAGCATTTT. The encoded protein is CASASGQSQHF.

The CDR3 protein is CASSSQDLNQPQHF. For the CDR3, the DNA is TGTGCCAGCTCATCACAGGACCTAAATCAGCCCCAGCATTTT. The gene calls are TRBV18 and TRBJ1-5; tentative D call: TRBD1 (5 bases). This CDR3 spans 14 amino acids. CDR1 and CDR2 (germline): KGHSH, LQKENI. V was shortened by 5 bases and J by 4 bases, with 12 bases between the two germline ends.

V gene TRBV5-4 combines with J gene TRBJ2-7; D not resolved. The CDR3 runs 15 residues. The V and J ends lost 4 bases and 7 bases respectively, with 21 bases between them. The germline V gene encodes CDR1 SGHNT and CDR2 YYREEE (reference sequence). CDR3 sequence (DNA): TGTGCCAGCAGCGGACCTCAGGACGGGCCCTTTGAGCAGTACTTC. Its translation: CASSGPQDGPFEQYF.

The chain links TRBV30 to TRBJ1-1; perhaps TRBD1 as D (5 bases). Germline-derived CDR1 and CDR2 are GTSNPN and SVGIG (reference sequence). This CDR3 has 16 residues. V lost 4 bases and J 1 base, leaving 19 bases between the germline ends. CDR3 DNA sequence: TGTGCCTGGAAGTGGGGTGGGGTTACAGGGAACACTGAAGCTTTCTTT. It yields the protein CAWKWGGVTGNTEAFF.

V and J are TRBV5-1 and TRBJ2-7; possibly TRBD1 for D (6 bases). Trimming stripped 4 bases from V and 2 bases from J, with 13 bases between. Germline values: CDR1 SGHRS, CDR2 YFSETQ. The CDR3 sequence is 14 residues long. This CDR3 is CASSGQGQTYEQYF. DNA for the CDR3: TGCGCCAGCAGCGGGCAGGGGCAGACCTACGAGCAGTACTTC. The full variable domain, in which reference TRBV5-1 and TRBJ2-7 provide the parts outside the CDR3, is KAGVTQTPRYLIKTRGQQVTLSCSPISGHRSVSWYQQTPGQGLQFLFEYFSETQRNKGNFPGRFSGRQFSNSRSEMNVSTLELGDSALYLCASSGQGQTYEQYFGPGTRLTVT.

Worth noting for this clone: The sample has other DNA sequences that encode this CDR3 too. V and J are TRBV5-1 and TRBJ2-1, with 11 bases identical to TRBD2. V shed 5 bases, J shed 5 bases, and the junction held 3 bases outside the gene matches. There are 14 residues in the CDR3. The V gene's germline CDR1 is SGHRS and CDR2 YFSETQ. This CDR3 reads CASRGTSGDNEQFF. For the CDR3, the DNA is TGCGCCAGCAGGGGGACTAGCGGCGACAATGAGCAGTTCTTC.

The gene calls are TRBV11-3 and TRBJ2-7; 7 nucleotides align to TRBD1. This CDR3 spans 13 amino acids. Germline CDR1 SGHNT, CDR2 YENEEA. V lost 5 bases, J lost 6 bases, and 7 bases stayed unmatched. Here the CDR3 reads CASSRQAGGEQYF. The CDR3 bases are TGTGCCAGCAGCCGACAAGCAGGGGGCGAGCAGTACTTC.

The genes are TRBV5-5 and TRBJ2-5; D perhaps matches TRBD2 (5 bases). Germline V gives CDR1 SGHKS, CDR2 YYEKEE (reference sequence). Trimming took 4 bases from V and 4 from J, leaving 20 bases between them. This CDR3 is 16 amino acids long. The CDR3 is CASSPAGSLNLETQYF. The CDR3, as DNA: TGTGCCAGCAGCCCCGCGGGCAGCCTGAACCTAGAGACCCAGTACTTC.

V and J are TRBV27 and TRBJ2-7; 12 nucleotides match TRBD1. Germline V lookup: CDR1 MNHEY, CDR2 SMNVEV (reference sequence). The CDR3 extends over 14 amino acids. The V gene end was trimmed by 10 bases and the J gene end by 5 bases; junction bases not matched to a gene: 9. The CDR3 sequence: CAISSGTGGNEQYF. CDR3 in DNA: TGTGCCATTTCCTCCGGGACAGGGGGCAACGAGCAGTACTTC.

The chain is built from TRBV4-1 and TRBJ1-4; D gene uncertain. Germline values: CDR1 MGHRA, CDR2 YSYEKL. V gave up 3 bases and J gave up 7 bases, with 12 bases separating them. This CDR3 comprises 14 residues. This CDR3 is CASSHADDFEKLFF. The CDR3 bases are TGCGCCAGCAGCCACGCGGACGATTTTGAAAAACTGTTTTTT.

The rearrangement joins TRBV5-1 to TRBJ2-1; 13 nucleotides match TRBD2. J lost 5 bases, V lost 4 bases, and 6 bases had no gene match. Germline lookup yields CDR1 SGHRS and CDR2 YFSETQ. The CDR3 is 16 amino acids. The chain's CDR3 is CASSQQGLAGNNEQFF. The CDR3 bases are TGCGCCAGCAGCCAGCAGGGACTAGCGGGAAACAATGAGCAGTTCTTC.

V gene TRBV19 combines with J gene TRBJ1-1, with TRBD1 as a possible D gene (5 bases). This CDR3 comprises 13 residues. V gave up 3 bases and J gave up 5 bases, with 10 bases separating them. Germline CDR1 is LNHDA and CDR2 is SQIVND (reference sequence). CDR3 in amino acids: CASSMGGLTEAFF. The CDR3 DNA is TGTGCCAGTAGTATGGGGGGACTAACTGAAGCTTTCTTT.

The CDR3 sequence is CASSMGLGNSEQFF. CDR3 nucleotides: TGTGCCAGCAGCATGGGACTAGGAAACAGTGAGCAGTTCTTC. The chain employs TRBV9 and TRBJ2-1, with 8 bases matching TRBD2. The J segment lost 9 bases and the V segment lost 4 bases, leaving 9 bases of the junction unmatched. The CDR3 is 14 residues long. Germline V gene sequence: CDR1 SGDLS, CDR2 YYNGEE. Full variable domain (remainder filled in from reference TRBV9 and TRBJ2-1): DSGVTQTPKHLITATGQRVTLRCSPRSGDLSVYWYQQSLDQGLQFLIQYYNGEERAKGNILERFSAQQFPDLHSELNLSSLELGDSALYFCASSMGLGNSEQFFGPGTRLTVL.

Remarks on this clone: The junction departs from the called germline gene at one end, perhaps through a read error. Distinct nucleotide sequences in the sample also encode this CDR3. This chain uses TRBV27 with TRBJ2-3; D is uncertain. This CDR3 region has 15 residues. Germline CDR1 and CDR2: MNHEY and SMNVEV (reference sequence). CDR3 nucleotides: TGTGCCAGCGGTTTAGGGCCCTTAGCCCCAGATACGCAGTATTTT. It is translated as CASGLGPLAPDTQYF.

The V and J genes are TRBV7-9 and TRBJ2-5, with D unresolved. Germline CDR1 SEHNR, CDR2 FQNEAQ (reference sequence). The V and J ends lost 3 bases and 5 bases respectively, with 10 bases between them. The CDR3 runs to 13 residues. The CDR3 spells CASSFLVGETQYF. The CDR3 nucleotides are TGTGCCAGCAGCTTCCTAGTCGGGGAGACCCAGTACTTC.

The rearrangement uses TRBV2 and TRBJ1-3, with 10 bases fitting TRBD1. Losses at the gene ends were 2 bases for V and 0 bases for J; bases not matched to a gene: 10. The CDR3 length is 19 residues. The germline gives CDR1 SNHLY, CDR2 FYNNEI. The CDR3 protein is CASSEFGTGATSSGNTIYF. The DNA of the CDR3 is TGTGCCAGCAGTGAATTTGGGACAGGGGCGACCTCCTCTGGAAACACCATATATTTT.

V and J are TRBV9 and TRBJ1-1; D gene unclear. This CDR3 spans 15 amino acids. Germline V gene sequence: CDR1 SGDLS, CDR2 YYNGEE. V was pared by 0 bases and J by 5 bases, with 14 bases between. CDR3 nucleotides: TGTGCCAGCAGCGTAGCGAGAGGGCCGGGAACTGAAGCTTTCTTT. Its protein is CASSVARGPGTEAFF. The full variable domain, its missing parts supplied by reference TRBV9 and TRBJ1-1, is DSGVTQTPKHLITATGQRVTLRCSPRSGDLSVYWYQQSLDQGLQFLIQYYNGEERAKGNILERFSAQQFPDLHSELNLSSLELGDSALYFCASSVARGPGTEAFFGQGTRLTVV.

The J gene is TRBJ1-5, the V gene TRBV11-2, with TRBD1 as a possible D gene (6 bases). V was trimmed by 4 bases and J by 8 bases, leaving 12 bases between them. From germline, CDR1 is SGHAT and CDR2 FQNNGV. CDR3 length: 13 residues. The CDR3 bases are TGTGCCAGCAGCTCGGCAGGGGCTAAGCCCCAGCATTTT. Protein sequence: CASSSAGAKPQHF.

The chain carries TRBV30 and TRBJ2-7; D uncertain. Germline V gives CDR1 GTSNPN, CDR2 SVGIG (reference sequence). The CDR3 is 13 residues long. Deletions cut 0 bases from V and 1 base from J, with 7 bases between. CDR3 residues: CAWSVGSSYEQYF. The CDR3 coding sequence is TGTGCCTGGAGTGTTGGTTCTTCCTACGAGCAGTACTTC.

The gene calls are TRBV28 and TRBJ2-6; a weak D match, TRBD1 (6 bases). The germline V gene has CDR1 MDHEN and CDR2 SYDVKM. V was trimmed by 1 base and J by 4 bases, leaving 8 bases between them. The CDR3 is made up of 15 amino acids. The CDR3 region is CASSLSGAGANVLTF. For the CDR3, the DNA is TGTGCCAGCAGTTTATCAGGGGCGGGGGCCAACGTCCTGACTTTC.

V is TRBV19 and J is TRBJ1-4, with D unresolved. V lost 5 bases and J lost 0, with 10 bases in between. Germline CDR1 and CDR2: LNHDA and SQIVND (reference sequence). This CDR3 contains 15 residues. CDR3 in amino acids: CASSWTEATNEKLFF. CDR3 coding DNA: TGTGCCAGTAGTTGGACCGAAGCAACTAATGAAAAACTGTTTTTT.

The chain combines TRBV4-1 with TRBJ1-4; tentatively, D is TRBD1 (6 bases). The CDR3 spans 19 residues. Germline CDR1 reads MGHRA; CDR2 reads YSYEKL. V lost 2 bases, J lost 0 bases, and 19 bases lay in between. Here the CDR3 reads CASSQIWETGRATNEKLFF. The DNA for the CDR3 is TGCGCCAGCAGCCAAATATGGGAGACAGGCCGTGCAACTAATGAAAAACTGTTTTTT.

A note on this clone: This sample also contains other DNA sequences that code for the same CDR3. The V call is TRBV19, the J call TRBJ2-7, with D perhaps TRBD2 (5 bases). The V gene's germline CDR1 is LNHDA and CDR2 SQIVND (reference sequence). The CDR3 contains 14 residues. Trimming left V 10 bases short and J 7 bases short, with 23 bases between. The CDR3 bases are TGTGCCACCTCACCTCCTGGCGGGTTTGAGGAGCAGTACTTC. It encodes CATSPPGGFEEQYF.

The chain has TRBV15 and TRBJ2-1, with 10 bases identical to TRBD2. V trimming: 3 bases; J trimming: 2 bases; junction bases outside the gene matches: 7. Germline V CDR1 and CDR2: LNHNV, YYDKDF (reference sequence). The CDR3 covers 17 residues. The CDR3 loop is CATSSWDSGRTYNEQFF. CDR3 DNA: TGTGCCACCAGCAGTTGGGATAGCGGGAGGACCTACAATGAGCAGTTCTTC.

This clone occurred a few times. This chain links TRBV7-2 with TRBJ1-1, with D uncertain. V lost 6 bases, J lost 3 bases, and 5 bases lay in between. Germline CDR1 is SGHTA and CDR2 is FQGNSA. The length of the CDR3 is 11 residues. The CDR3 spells CASRSDTEAFF. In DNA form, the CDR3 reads TGTGCCAGCAGGAGTGACACTGAAGCTTTCTTT.

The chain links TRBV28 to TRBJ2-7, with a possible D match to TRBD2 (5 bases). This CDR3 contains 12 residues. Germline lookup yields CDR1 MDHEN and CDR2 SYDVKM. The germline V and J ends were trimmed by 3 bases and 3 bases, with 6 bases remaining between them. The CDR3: CASSFRGYEQYF. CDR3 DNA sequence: TGTGCCAGCAGTTTTCGGGGCTACGAGCAGTACTTC.

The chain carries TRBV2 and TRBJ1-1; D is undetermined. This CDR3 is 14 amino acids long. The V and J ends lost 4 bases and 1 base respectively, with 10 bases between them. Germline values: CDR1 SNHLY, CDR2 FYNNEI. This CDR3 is CASSVDTGNTEAFF. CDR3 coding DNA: TGTGCCAGCAGTGTCGACACGGGGAACACTGAAGCTTTCTTT. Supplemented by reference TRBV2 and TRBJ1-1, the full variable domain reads EPEVTQTPSHQVTQMGQEVILRCVPISNHLYFYWYRQILGQKVEFLVSFYNNEISEKSEIFDDQFSVERPDGSNFTLKIRSTKLEDSAMYFCASSVDTGNTEAFFGQGTRLTVV.

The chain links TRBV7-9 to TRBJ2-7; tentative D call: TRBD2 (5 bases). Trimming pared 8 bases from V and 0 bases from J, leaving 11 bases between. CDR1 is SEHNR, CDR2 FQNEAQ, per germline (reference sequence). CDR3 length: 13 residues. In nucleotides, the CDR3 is TGTGCCAGCGAGAGCGGCAGCTCCTACGAGCAGTACTTC. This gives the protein CASESGSSYEQYF.

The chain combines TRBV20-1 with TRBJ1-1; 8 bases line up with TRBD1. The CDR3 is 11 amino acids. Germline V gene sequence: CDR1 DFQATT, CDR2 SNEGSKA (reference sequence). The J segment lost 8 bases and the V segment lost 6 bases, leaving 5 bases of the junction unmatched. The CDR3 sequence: CSARTGREAFF. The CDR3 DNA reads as TGCAGTGCCAGGACAGGGAGGGAAGCTTTCTTT.

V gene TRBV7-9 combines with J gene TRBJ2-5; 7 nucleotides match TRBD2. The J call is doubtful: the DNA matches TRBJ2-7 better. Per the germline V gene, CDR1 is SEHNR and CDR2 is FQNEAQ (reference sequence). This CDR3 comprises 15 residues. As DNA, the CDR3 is TGTGCCAGCAGCTTACCGACTAGCTATGGCTACGAGCAGTACTTC. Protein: CASSLPTSYGYEQYF.